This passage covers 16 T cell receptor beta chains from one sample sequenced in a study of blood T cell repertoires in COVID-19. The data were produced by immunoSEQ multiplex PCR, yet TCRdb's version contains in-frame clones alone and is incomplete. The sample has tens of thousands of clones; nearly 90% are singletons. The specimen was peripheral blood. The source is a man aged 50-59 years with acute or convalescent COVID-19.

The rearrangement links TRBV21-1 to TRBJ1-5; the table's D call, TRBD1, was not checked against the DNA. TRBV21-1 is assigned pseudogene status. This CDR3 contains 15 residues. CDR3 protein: CASSKGGVSNQPQHF. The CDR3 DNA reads TGTGCCAGCAGCAAAGGGGGCGTTAGCAATCAGCCCCAGCATTTT.

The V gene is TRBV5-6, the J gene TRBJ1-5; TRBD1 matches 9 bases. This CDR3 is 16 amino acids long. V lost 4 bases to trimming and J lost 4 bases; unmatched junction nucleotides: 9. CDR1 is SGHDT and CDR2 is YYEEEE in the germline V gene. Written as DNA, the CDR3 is TGTGCCAGCAGCCCTCTCGGGGGACAGGGTAATCAGCCCCAGCATTTT. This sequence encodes CASSPLGGQGNQPQHF.

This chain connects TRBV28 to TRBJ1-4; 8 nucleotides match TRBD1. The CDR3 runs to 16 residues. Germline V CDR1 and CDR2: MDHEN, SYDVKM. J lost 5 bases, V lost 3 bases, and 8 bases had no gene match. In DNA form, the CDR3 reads TGTGCCAGCAGTTTGGACAGGGCCCCTTCAAATGAAAAACTGTTTTTT. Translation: CASSLDRAPSNEKLFF. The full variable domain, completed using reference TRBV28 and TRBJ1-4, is DVKVTQSSRYLVKRTGEKVFLECVQDMDHENMFWYRQDPGLGLRLIYFSYDVKMKEKGDIPEGYSVSREKKERFSLILESASTNQTSMYLCASSLDRAPSNEKLFFGSGTQLSVL.

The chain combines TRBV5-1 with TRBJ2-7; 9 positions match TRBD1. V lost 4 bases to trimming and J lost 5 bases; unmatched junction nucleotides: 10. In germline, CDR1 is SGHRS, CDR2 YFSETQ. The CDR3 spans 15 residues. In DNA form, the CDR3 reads TGCGCCAGCAGCCACCGGGACAGGGCTCTCCACGAGCAGTACTTC. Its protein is CASSHRDRALHEQYF.

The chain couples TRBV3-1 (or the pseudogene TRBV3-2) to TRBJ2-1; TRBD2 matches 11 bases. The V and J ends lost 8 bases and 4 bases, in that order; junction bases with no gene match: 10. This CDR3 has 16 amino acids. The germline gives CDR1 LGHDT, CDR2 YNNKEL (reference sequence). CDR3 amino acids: CASGHYRLAGYNEQFF. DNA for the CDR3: TGTGCCAGCGGACACTACCGACTAGCGGGGTACAATGAGCAGTTCTTC.

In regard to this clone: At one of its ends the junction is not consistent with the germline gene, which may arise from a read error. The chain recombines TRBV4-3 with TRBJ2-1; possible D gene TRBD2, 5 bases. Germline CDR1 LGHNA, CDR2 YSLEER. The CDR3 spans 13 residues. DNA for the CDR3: TGCGCCAGCAGCCAAGATCTTGGGAGTCAGGTGGTCTTC. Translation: CASSQDLGSQVVF.

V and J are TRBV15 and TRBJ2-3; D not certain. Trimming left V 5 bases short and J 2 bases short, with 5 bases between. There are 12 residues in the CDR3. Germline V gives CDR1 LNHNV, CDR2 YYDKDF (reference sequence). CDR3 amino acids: CATSLNTDTQYF. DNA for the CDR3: TGTGCCACCAGCCTTAACACAGATACGCAGTATTTT.

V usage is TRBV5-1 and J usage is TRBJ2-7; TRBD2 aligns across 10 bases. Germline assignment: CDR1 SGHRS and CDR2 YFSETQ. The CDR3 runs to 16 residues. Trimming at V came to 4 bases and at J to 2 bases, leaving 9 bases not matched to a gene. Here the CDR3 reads CASSLITGTSAYEQYF. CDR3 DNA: TGCGCCAGCAGCCTAATAACCGGGACTAGCGCCTACGAGCAGTACTTC.

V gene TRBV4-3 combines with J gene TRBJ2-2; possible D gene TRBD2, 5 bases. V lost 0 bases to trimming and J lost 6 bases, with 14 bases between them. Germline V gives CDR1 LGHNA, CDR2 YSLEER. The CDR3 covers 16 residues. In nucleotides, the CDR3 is TGCGCCAGCAGCCAAGACGGCGAGGGATCGGCCGGGGAGCTGTTTTTT. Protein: CASSQDGEGSAGELFF.

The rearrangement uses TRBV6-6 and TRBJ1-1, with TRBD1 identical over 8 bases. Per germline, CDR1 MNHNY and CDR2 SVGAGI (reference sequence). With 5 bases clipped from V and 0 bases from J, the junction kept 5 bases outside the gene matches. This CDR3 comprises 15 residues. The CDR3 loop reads CASSPRQGMNTEAFF. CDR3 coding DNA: TGTGCCAGCAGTCCCAGACAGGGGATGAACACTGAAGCTTTCTTT.

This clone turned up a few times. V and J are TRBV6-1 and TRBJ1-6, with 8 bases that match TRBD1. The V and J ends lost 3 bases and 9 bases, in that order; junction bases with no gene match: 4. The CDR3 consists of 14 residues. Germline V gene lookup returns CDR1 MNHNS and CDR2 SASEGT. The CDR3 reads CASSDRTGSSPLHF. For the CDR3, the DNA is TGTGCCAGCAGTGACAGGACAGGGAGTTCACCCCTCCACTTT.

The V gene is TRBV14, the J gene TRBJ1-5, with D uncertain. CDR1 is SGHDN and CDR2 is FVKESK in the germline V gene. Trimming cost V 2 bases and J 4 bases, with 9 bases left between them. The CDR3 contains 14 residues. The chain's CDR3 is CASSQRGPNQPQHF. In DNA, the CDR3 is TGTGCCAGCAGCCAACGAGGGCCAAATCAGCCCCAGCATTTT.

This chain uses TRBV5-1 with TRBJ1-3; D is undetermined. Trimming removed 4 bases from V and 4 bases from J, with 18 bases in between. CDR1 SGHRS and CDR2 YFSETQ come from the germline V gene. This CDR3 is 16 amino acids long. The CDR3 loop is CASSPVEVQGGNTIYF. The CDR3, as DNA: TGCGCCAGCAGCCCAGTGGAGGTTCAAGGGGGAAACACCATATATTTT.

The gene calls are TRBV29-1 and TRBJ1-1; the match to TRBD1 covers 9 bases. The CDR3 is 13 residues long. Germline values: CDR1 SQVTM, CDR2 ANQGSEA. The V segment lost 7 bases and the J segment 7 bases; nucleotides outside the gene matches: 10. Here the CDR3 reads CSAGQGHIFEAFF. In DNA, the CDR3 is TGCAGCGCGGGACAGGGACATATTTTTGAAGCTTTCTTT.

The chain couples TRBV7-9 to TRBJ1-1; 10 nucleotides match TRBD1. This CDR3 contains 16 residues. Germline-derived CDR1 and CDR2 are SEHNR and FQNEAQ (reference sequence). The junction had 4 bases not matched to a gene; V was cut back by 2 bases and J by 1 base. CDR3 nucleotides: TGTGCCAGCAGCTTACGACAGGGGGCAAGGAACACTGAAGCTTTCTTT. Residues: CASSLRQGARNTEAFF.

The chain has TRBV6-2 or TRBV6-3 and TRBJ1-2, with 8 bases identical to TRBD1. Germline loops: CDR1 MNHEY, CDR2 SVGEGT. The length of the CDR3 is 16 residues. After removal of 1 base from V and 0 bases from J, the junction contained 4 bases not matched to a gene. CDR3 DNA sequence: TGTGCCAGCAGTTACTGGGGGACAGGACCTAACTATGGCTACACCTTC. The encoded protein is CASSYWGTGPNYGYTF.